These 9 T cell receptor beta chains were all obtained from the same sample, sequenced in a study of lymphopenia after photon versus proton radiotherapy. Assay used: immunoSEQ multiplex PCR; TCRdb lists only in-frame clones, some missing. The sample has 15,000 or so clones, less than 90% seen once. This specimen was peripheral blood, taken from a patient treated with proton-based radiotherapy. The receptors originated from a woman aged 55-75 years with cholangiocarcinoma. Some clones in this sample may be carry-over from other donors' samples.

The chain uses TRBV7-8 and TRBJ1-2, with D unclear. V was clipped by 2 bases and J by 7 bases, with 14 bases between them. This CDR3 region has 14 residues. Germline CDR1 and CDR2: SGHVS and FQNEAQ. CDR3: CASSLSLVASGYTF. The CDR3 DNA follows: TGTGCCAGCAGCTTATCTTTAGTCGCAAGTGGCTACACCTTC.

The rearrangement links TRBV19 to TRBJ2-1, with 9 bases that match TRBD1. The CDR3 runs to 14 residues. V was clipped by 4 bases and J by 2 bases; unmatched bases: 0. Germline V gene lookup returns CDR1 LNHDA and CDR2 SQIVND (reference sequence). CDR3 nucleotides: TGTGCCAGTAGTAACAGGGGGCCCTACAATGAGCAGTTCTTC. Translation: CASSNRGPYNEQFF.

Here the CDR3 reads CASSYSSGLMAFF. As DNA, the CDR3 is TGTGCCAGCAGTTACTCCTCGGGCCTTATGGCTTTCTTT. This chain connects TRBV6-6 to TRBJ1-1, with D unclear. The V gene's germline CDR1 is MNHNY and CDR2 SVGAGI (reference sequence). The CDR3 spans 13 residues. V lost 0 bases and J 11 bases, leaving 13 bases between the germline ends.

The CDR3 DNA follows: TGTGCCAGCTCACTCCGGACAAGCTTCAAAAACATTCAGTACTTC. It is translated as CASSLRTSFKNIQYF. The rearrangement links TRBV18 to TRBJ2-4, with a tentative D call TRBD1 (5 bases). V was cut by 4 bases and J by 3 bases, with 13 bases left in between. Germline values: CDR1 KGHSH, CDR2 LQKENI. This CDR3 comprises 15 residues.

This chain uses TRBV6-6 with TRBJ2-7; 9 bases map to TRBD1. Losses at the gene ends were 5 bases for V and 3 bases for J; bases not matched to a gene: 5. Germline V CDR1 and CDR2: MNHNY, SVGAGI (reference sequence). CDR3 length: 14 amino acids. The CDR3 DNA is TGTGCCAGCAGTGGACAGGGGATTCTCTACGAGCAGTACTTC. Encoded protein: CASSGQGILYEQYF.

V and J are TRBV1 and TRBJ1-5; the D call TRBD1 from the table was never checked on the DNA. TRBV1 is described as a pseudogene. This CDR3 region has 17 residues. CDR3 sequence: CTSSQLRDRARHQPQHF. DNA for the CDR3: TGCACCAGCAGCCAGCTTAGGGACAGGGCAAGGCATCAGCCCCAGCATTTT.

The chain links TRBV5-1 to TRBJ1-1; D is unresolved. Germline CDR1 and CDR2: SGHRS and YFSETQ. The germline V and J ends were trimmed by 5 bases and 4 bases, with 15 bases remaining between them. This CDR3 has 14 amino acids. CDR3 bases: TGCGCCAGCAGTCGGTCGGGAAGGTCCACTGAAGCTTTCTTT. Amino acids: CASSRSGRSTEAFF.

The chain links TRBV25-1 to TRBJ2-3; D unclear. V was shortened by 5 bases and J by 7 bases, with 10 bases between the two germline ends. The CDR3 spans 12 residues. CDR1 MGHDK and CDR2 SYGVNS come from the germline V gene. CDR3 DNA sequence: TGTGCCAGCAGTCCTTCTACTTATACGCAGTATTTT. Amino acid sequence: CASSPSTYTQYF. Using reference TRBV25-1 and TRBJ2-3 for the parts outside the CDR3, the full variable domain is EADIYQTPRYLVIGTGKKITLECSQTMGHDKMYWYQQDPGMELHLIHYSYGVNSTEKGDLSSESTVSRIRTEHFPLTLESARPSHTSQYLCASSPSTYTQYFGPGTRLTVL.

The rearrangement joins TRBV4-1 to TRBJ2-1; D could derive from TRBD1 or TRBD2 (6 bases each). In germline, CDR1 is MGHRA, CDR2 YSYEKL. V lost 7 bases and J lost 2, with 12 bases in between. This CDR3 comprises 14 residues. CDR3 bases: TGCGCCAGCACCGTAGGGGGGCCCTACAATGAGCAGTTCTTC. Translation gives CASTVGGPYNEQFF.